The 20 T cell receptor beta chains in this list originate from one sample, sequenced in a study of CD4 T cells in relation to SARS-CoV-2 and coronaviruses. Sequenced by immunoSEQ multiplex PCR; TCRdb stores in-frame clones only, minus some. In the table there are tens of thousands of clones, 75% to 90% of which are singletons. Material for sequencing was memory CD4+ T cells from PBMCs. These receptors originate from an adult with COVID-19.

The chain is built from TRBV9 and TRBJ1-1; D remains unclear. Germline V lookup: CDR1 SGDLS, CDR2 YYNGEE. Trimming removed 4 bases at V and 0 bases at J, with 10 bases between. The CDR3 sequence is 14 residues long. In DNA, the CDR3 is TGTGCCAGCAGCCTCGGACGGCTGAACACTGAAGCTTTCTTT. It translates to CASSLGRLNTEAFF.

V is TRBV15 and J is TRBJ1-5; 9 bases are a match to TRBD1. The CDR3 spans 16 residues. Germline V gene data show CDR1 as LNHNV and CDR2 as YYDKDF (reference sequence). The V segment lost 1 base and the J segment 4 bases; nucleotides outside the gene matches: 5. The CDR3 sequence is CATSRGGTGFNQPQHF. CDR3 nucleotide sequence: TGTGCCACCAGCAGAGGAGGGACAGGGTTTAATCAGCCCCAGCATTTT.

The gene calls are TRBV30 and TRBJ2-1; 7 bases match TRBD2. The CDR3 spans 13 residues. Germline CDR1 is GTSNPN and CDR2 is SVGIG (reference sequence). The V and J ends lost 1 base and 9 bases, in that order; junction bases with no gene match: 6. The CDR3 DNA sequence: TGTGCCTGGAGTGCCGGCCCGGGGGGTGAGCAGTTCTTC. This translates into CAWSAGPGGEQFF.

This chain connects TRBV4-1 to TRBJ1-3, with 10 bases matching TRBD1. The germline gives CDR1 MGHRA, CDR2 YSYEKL. CDR3 length: 22 amino acids. With 5 bases clipped from V and 0 bases from J, the junction kept 22 bases outside the gene matches. The CDR3, as DNA: TGCGCCAGCAGCTCAGTGGTGGGGACAGGGGTTCGACGGGATGGCTCTGGAAACACCATATATTTT. The encoded protein is CASSSVVGTGVRRDGSGNTIYF.

This clone came up a few times. This sequence joins TRBV7-2 and TRBJ1-3; D is undetermined. There are 13 residues in the CDR3. Germline CDR1 is SGHTA and CDR2 is FQGNSA. Trimming took 3 bases from V and 6 from J, leaving 9 bases between them. This CDR3 reads CASSFRRENTIYF. The DNA for the CDR3 is TGTGCCAGCAGCTTTAGGAGGGAAAACACCATATATTTT.

J is TRBJ2-1 and V is TRBV6-2 or TRBV6-3, with 7 bases that match TRBD2. The J segment lost 8 bases and the V segment lost 2 bases, leaving 12 bases of the junction unmatched. Per the germline V gene, CDR1 is MNHEY and CDR2 is SVGEGT. The CDR3 sequence is 16 residues long. Here the CDR3 reads CASSYTRGGSWDEQFF. As DNA, the CDR3 is TGTGCCAGCAGTTACACCCGGGGCGGGAGTTGGGATGAGCAGTTCTTC.

This chain uses TRBV28 with TRBJ1-2, with TRBD1 as a possible D gene (5 bases). The CDR3 length is 14 residues. Germline loops: CDR1 MDHEN, CDR2 SYDVKM. The V end was cut by 3 bases, the J end by 0 bases, with 8 bases between. CDR3 in DNA: TGTGCCAGCAGTTTGGGGCAGGCTAACTATGGCTACACCTTC. This gives the protein CASSLGQANYGYTF.

The chain has TRBV9 and TRBJ1-4; possibly TRBD1 for D (5 bases). CDR3 length: 18 residues. The germline V gene encodes CDR1 SGDLS and CDR2 YYNGEE. V shed 0 bases and J shed 0 bases, with 15 bases lying between them. The CDR3 DNA reads TGTGCCAGCAGCGTAGGTCCAGGGCATGGATCAACTAATGAAAAACTGTTTTTT. Translating gives CASSVGPGHGSTNEKLFF. Looking up the rest from reference TRBV9 and TRBJ1-4 gives the full variable domain: DSGVTQTPKHLITATGQRVTLRCSPRSGDLSVYWYQQSLDQGLQFLIQYYNGEERAKGNILERFSAQQFPDLHSELNLSSLELGDSALYFCASSVGPGHGSTNEKLFFGSGTQLSVL.

The chain recombines TRBV27 with TRBJ1-1; a weak D match, TRBD1 (5 bases). The V end was cut by 1 base, the J end by 6 bases, with 15 bases between. Germline values: CDR1 MNHEY, CDR2 SMNVEV (reference sequence). The length of the CDR3 is 15 residues. In DNA, the CDR3 is TGTGCCAGCAGTTTATATAGGTCCGGGGGTCCTGAAGCTTTCTTT. Its protein is CASSLYRSGGPEAFF.

The chain uses TRBV12-5 and TRBJ2-2; weak D call: TRBD2 (6 bases). V was cut by 2 bases and J by 5 bases, with 21 bases left in between. The V gene's germline CDR1 is LGHNT and CDR2 FRNRAP. The CDR3 totals 18 residues. This CDR3 is CASGLKRRDLGATGELFF. CDR3 nucleotide sequence: TGTGCTAGTGGTTTGAAGAGGCGGGATTTGGGTGCGACCGGGGAGCTGTTTTTT.

The chain has TRBV28 and TRBJ2-3; 9 bases line up with TRBD2. The V gene end was trimmed by 7 bases and the J gene end by 4 bases; junction bases not matched to a gene: 9. The V gene's germline CDR1 is MDHEN and CDR2 SYDVKM. The CDR3 spans 15 residues. CDR3 protein: CASTAPGLAADTQYF. DNA of the CDR3: TGTGCCAGCACGGCGCCGGGACTAGCAGCAGATACGCAGTATTTT.

The J gene is TRBJ2-7, the V gene TRBV19; D might be TRBD1 (7 bases). Trimming stripped 3 bases from V and 6 bases from J, with 15 bases between. In germline, CDR1 is LNHDA, CDR2 SQIVND (reference sequence). The CDR3 has 14 amino acids. Here the CDR3 reads CASSMGAGGGEQYF. The CDR3 nucleotides are TGTGCCAGTAGTATGGGGGCAGGGGGAGGCGAGCAGTACTTC.

The chain recombines TRBV7-3 with TRBJ1-1; unclear D gene. Germline values: CDR1 SGHTA, CDR2 FQGTGA. Trimming stripped 5 bases from V and 1 base from J, with 8 bases between. The CDR3 spans 13 residues. CDR3 protein: CASSQQPNTEAFF. The CDR3 nucleotides read TGTGCCAGCAGCCAACAGCCGAACACTGAAGCTTTCTTT.

This clone has more than one count but fewer than ten. The chain recombines TRBV5-1 with TRBJ2-3; D is possibly TRBD1 (5 bases). CDR3 length: 16 residues. Per germline, CDR1 SGHRS and CDR2 YFSETQ. V lost 4 bases and J 1 base, leaving 16 bases between the germline ends. The CDR3 spells CASSPQGGLRTDTQYF. CDR3 DNA sequence: TGCGCCAGCAGCCCCCAGGGTGGTCTACGCACAGATACGCAGTATTTT.

The chain is built from TRBV28 and TRBJ2-1, with TRBD2 matching 8 bases. V lost 8 bases to trimming and J lost 6 bases; unmatched junction nucleotides: 12. Germline lookup yields CDR1 MDHEN and CDR2 SYDVKM. The CDR3 has 15 residues. The CDR3 is CASEVKLAASNEQFF. CDR3 DNA: TGTGCCAGCGAGGTGAAACTAGCGGCGTCCAATGAGCAGTTCTTC. Based on the CDR3 plus reference TRBV28 and TRBJ2-1, the full variable domain is DVKVTQSSRYLVKRTGEKVFLECVQDMDHENMFWYRQDPGLGLRLIYFSYDVKMKEKGDIPEGYSVSREKKERFSLILESASTNQTSMYLCASEVKLAASNEQFFGPGTRLTVL.

The chain recombines TRBV29-1 with TRBJ1-2; 7 bases map to TRBD1. CDR1 and CDR2 (germline): SQVTM, ANQGSEA. The CDR3 totals 13 residues. V shed 6 bases and J 3 bases; nucleotides not matched to a gene: 7. CDR3 nucleotides: TGCAGCGTGCAGGGGGGAACCGACTATGGCTACACCTTC. This gives the protein CSVQGGTDYGYTF.

To note about this clone: One end of the junction varies from germline; a read error may be responsible. The gene calls are TRBV11-2 and TRBJ2-4, with D uncertain. Germline CDR1 is SGHAT and CDR2 is FQNNGV. The CDR3 covers 15 residues. This CDR3 reads CASSVDFLAKNIQYF. CDR3 sequence (DNA): TGTGCCAGCAGCGTAGACTTCCTAGCCAAAAACATTCAGTACTTC.

This rearrangement joins TRBV5-5 to TRBJ2-5, with TRBD2 identical over 7 bases. Germline V gene data show CDR1 as SGHKS and CDR2 as YYEKEE (reference sequence). The CDR3 loop spans 16 amino acids. V was clipped by 4 bases and J by 5 bases; unmatched bases: 14. CDR3 sequence: CASSPGGAGVGETQYF. CDR3 nucleotide sequence: TGTGCCAGCAGCCCTGGTGGTGCGGGAGTCGGGGAGACCCAGTACTTC.

This clone has only a few counts. This chain links TRBV5-4 with TRBJ2-1; 8 bases align to TRBD2. With V trimmed by 4 bases and J by 4 bases, 16 bases remained unmatched. The germline V gene has CDR1 SGHNT and CDR2 YYREEE (reference sequence). The CDR3 spans 18 residues. This CDR3 reads CASSRPSSSGRGYNEQFF. The DNA for the CDR3 is TGTGCCAGCAGCCGACCGAGTTCGAGCGGGAGAGGTTACAATGAGCAGTTCTTC.

This sequence joins TRBV27 and TRBJ2-7; D may be TRBD1 (7 bases). CDR1 and CDR2 from the germline V gene are MNHEY and SMNVEV (reference sequence). The CDR3 totals 14 residues. Deletions cut 4 bases from V and 4 bases from J, with 14 bases between. CDR3 nucleotide sequence: TGTGCCAGCAGTTCTGCAGGGGGGAAGTACGAGCAGTACTTC. Protein sequence: CASSSAGGKYEQYF.